Presented here are 9 T cell receptor beta chains from one specimen sequenced in a study of regulatory T cells in long-lasting Graves disease. CDR3 regions were amplified by Arm-PCR using iRepertoire HTBI primers to build TCR beta libraries. TCRdb re-called the multiplex PCR reads through MiXCR, storing one row per CDR3 protein. Of 530,000 or so distinct CDR3 sequences listed, about 16% are singletons. The sample's time point: newly diagnosed GD, antithyroid drugs for less than 3 months. PBMC RNA served as the TCR library source. This sample was also put to use in a study of T cells in Graves' hyperthyroidism and ophthalmopathy.

Material: peripheral blood mononuclear cells (PBMCs), obtained at new diagnosis, from a patient treated with antithyroid drugs. These receptors all come from a young man with Graves disease.

The chain joins TRBV9 to TRBJ2-2; the D is unclear. Germline CDR1 is SGDLS and CDR2 is YYNGEE. The V end was cut by 4 bases, the J end by 13 bases, with 20 bases between. This CDR3 contains 14 residues. The CDR3 DNA reads TGTGCCAGCAGCCCGGATAGGTCTGGTCGCGGGCTGTTTTTT. The encoded protein is CASSPDRSGRGLFF.

This clonotype has at least ten counts. V and J are TRBV5-1 and TRBJ2-6; D is possibly TRBD1 (5 bases). Germline CDR1 is SGHRS and CDR2 is YFSETQ. Trimming shortened V by 8 bases and J by 0 bases, and 9 bases separated the two germline ends. CDR3 length: 14 residues. The CDR3 spells CASKQDSGANVLTF. CDR3 sequence (DNA): TGCGCCAGTAAACAGGACTCTGGGGCCAACGTCCTGACTTTC.

This clonotype was counted a single time. This clone may be a read error of a much larger clone one base away. The chain combines TRBV12-3 or TRBV12-4 with TRBJ1-2; TRBD1 might be the D (5 bases). This CDR3 has 13 residues. CDR3 residues: CVSVKDSNYGYTF. The DNA of the CDR3 is TGTGTCAGCGTCAAAGACAGTAACTATGGCTACACCTTC.

V gene TRBV10-3 combines with J gene TRBJ2-1; 7 nucleotides line up with TRBD2. The CDR3 length is 15 residues. Losses at the gene ends were 4 bases for V and 3 bases for J; bases not matched to a gene: 6. In germline, CDR1 is ENHRY, CDR2 SYGVKD. The CDR3 loop is CAISVSSGDYNEQFF. CDR3 coding DNA: TGTGCCATCAGTGTATCGAGCGGGGACTACAATGAGCAGTTCTTC.

CDR3 sequence (DNA): TGCAGCGTTGATACCAGACAGGTCCGCTATGGCTACACCTTC. It is translated as CSVDTRQVRYGYTF. This chain joins TRBV29-1 and TRBJ1-2; D perhaps matches TRBD1 (6 bases). Germline V lookup: CDR1 SQVTM, CDR2 ANQGSEA. CDR3 length: 14 amino acids. V was clipped by 3 bases and J by 4 bases, with 15 bases between them.

This clonotype came up many times. CDR3 protein: CASSRRLADSITDTQYF. The CDR3 bases are TGTGCCAGCAGCCGGCGACTAGCGGATTCTATCACAGATACGCAGTATTTT. V and J are TRBV7-2 and TRBJ2-3, with TRBD2 matching over 9 bases. Germline loops: CDR1 SGHTA, CDR2 FQGNSA. The CDR3 runs to 17 residues. The V segment lost 5 bases and the J segment 2 bases; nucleotides outside the gene matches: 11. The full variable domain, completed using reference TRBV7-2 and TRBJ2-3, is GAGVSQSPSNKVTEKGKDVELRCDPISGHTALYWYRQSLGQGLEFLIYFQGNSAPDKSGLPSDRFSAERTGGSVSTLTIQRTQQEDSAVYLCASSRRLADSITDTQYFGPGTRLTVL.

This clonotype was seen only a few times. This chain connects TRBV5-1 to TRBJ2-2, with 8 bases matching TRBD2. Per the germline V gene, CDR1 is SGHRS and CDR2 is YFSETQ. Losses at the gene ends were 1 base for V and 5 bases for J; bases not matched to a gene: 10. The CDR3 contains 17 residues. The CDR3 loop reads CASSLLAGSVRTGELFF. CDR3 in DNA: TGCGCCAGCAGCTTGCTAGCGGGTTCAGTCCGGACCGGGGAGCTGTTTTTT.

This clonotype was counted ten times or more. The rearrangement links TRBV6-1 to TRBJ1-2; TRBD1 might be the D (6 bases). The CDR3 extends over 11 amino acids. Trimming left V 7 bases short and J 7 bases short, with 10 bases between. In germline, CDR1 is MNHNS, CDR2 SASEGT. The CDR3 sequence: CASTSGAGYTF. CDR3 nucleotides: TGTGCCAGCACATCAGGGGCTGGCTACACCTTC.

This clonotype was picked up many times. The CDR3 sequence is CASSLGQAANYGYTF. CDR3 nucleotide sequence: TGTGCCAGCAGTTTAGGGCAGGCCGCTAACTATGGCTACACCTTC. V gene TRBV12-3 or TRBV12-4 combines with J gene TRBJ1-2, with D unresolved. The CDR3 is made up of 15 amino acids. V was clipped by 1 base and J by 0 bases, with 9 bases between them.